This TCR beta chain was profiled in a study of T cells expressing NK-cell markers. Study-level information: Seropositivity for HCMV was found in most of the eight sequenced donors, with one seronegative. General study points: The CD3+CD56-NKG2C+ fraction of a few donors was also led by these clonotypes.

For each CDR3 protein, TCRdb gives one entry from its re-call of the 5' RACE reads, without DNA. Its listing shows about 150,000 distinct CDR3 sequences. About this clonotype itself: Its matching antigen is unknown.

The clonotype originates from a woman aged 50 to 60 in good health. The specimen sequenced was blood T cells: a sorted CD56 or NKG2C T cell subset, CD4+ or CD8+ T cells, or bulk PBMC T cells (not recorded which).

CDR3 loop: CASSPGTPEQFF. This chain joins TRBV7-9 and TRBJ2-1; there is no DNA to check the TCRdb D call of TRBD1. The germline V gene encodes CDR1 SEHNR and CDR2 FQNEAQ (reference sequence). The CDR3 totals 12 residues.